Shown below are 18 T cell receptor beta chains from a single sample sequenced in a study of blood T cell repertoires in COVID-19. Repertoires were generated with immunoSEQ multiplex PCR, while TCRdb's copy carries only in-frame clones and drops some. The table shows about 70,000 clones, with 80% to 90% occurring only once. Sequenced input: peripheral blood. The receptors originated from a man aged 45 to 65 with active COVID-19.

This clone was seen only once. The chain has TRBV2 and TRBJ2-1; 9 bases map to TRBD2. Germline CDR1 and CDR2: SNHLY and FYNNEI. Trimming took 2 bases from V and 2 from J; bases not matched to a gene: 10. CDR3 length: 18 amino acids. CDR3: CASSEFAGGPSTYNEQFF. The CDR3 region has the DNA TGTGCCAGCAGTGAATTTGCGGGAGGGCCGTCCACCTACAATGAGCAGTTCTTC.

The J gene is TRBJ2-7, the V gene TRBV5-1, with D possibly TRBD1 on 6 matching bases. The CDR3 contains 13 residues. The V gene lost 2 bases and the J gene lost 5 bases, with 11 bases spanning the gap. Germline values: CDR1 SGHRS, CDR2 YFSETQ. The CDR3 loop is CASSFDRWNEQYF. The CDR3 bases are TGCGCCAGCAGCTTCGACAGGTGGAACGAGCAGTACTTC.

The chain joins TRBV18 to TRBJ2-7, with a tentative D call TRBD2 (6 bases). Germline V gives CDR1 KGHSH, CDR2 LQKENI. This CDR3 has 15 amino acids. V lost 4 bases and J 0 bases, leaving 13 bases between the germline ends. The CDR3 nucleotides are TGTGCCAGCTCACAACCGGGACTTTCCTCCTACGAGCAGTACTTC. Translated: CASSQPGLSSYEQYF.

The sample holds a few counts of this clone. This chain links TRBV6-5 with TRBJ1-2; D perhaps matches TRBD1 (6 bases). V lost 2 bases and J lost 4, with 14 bases in between. This CDR3 comprises 15 residues. Germline V gene lookup returns CDR1 MNHEY and CDR2 SVGAGI. The CDR3 is CASSYMGRGGYGYTF. The CDR3 bases are TGTGCCAGCAGTTACATGGGTAGGGGGGGCTATGGCTACACCTTC.

CDR3 sequence reads: CASSYTGGQPQHF. The CDR3 region has the DNA TGTGCCAGCAGTTACACAGGGGGTCAGCCCCAGCATTTT. V usage is TRBV12-3 or TRBV12-4 and J usage is TRBJ1-5; 8 bases agree with TRBD1. Germline trimming cut 4 bases from V and 6 bases from J; bases unmatched to any gene: 2. The CDR3 is 13 residues long.

This clone was observed a single time. The chain couples TRBV18 to TRBJ2-1, with D possibly being TRBD2 (5 bases). Germline V gives CDR1 KGHSH, CDR2 LQKENI. The CDR3 covers 14 residues. Trimming removed 2 bases from V and 0 bases from J, with 5 bases in between. CDR3 nucleotide sequence: TGTGCCAGCTCACCAGGGAGCTCCTACAATGAGCAGTTCTTC. Translated: CASSPGSSYNEQFF. The full variable domain, in which reference TRBV18 and TRBJ2-1 provide the parts outside the CDR3, is NAGVMQNPRHLVRRRGQEARLRCSPMKGHSHVYWYRQLPEEGLKFMVYLQKENIIDESGMPKERFSAEFPKEGPSILRIQQVVRGDSAAYFCASSPGSSYNEQFFGPGTRLTVL.

The CDR3 DNA is TGTGCCAGCCATTTTTTGAACACTGAAGCTTTCTTT. The encoded protein is CASHFLNTEAFF. This chain links TRBV6-5 with TRBJ1-1, with D unresolved. Trimming stripped 8 bases from V and 0 bases from J, with 7 bases between. Germline V gene sequence: CDR1 MNHEY, CDR2 SVGAGI. The CDR3 consists of 12 residues.

This clone came up a few times. The rearrangement uses TRBV4-3 and TRBJ1-1; D is possibly TRBD1 (6 bases). CDR1 and CDR2 from the germline V gene are LGHNA and YSLEER. This CDR3 spans 16 amino acids. Trimming pared 1 base from V and 2 bases from J, leaving 14 bases between. The CDR3 region has the DNA TGCGCCAGCAGCCAAGGGGCACAGGGACAAAACACTGAAGCTTTCTTT. Encoded protein: CASSQGAQGQNTEAFF.

This clone was seen only a few times. This chain links TRBV5-6 with TRBJ2-1; a weak D match, TRBD2 (5 bases). CDR1 and CDR2 (germline): SGHDT, YYEEEE. V was shortened by 4 bases and J by 9 bases, with 14 bases between the two germline ends. The CDR3 is 13 amino acids. CDR3 region: CASSRGPGSEQFF. Written as DNA, the CDR3 is TGTGCCAGCAGCCGCGGACCTGGGAGTGAGCAGTTCTTC.

The V gene is TRBV15, the J gene TRBJ1-5; D is perhaps TRBD1 (6 bases). This CDR3 spans 17 amino acids. Deletions cut 1 base from V and 0 bases from J, with 13 bases between. The germline V gene encodes CDR1 LNHNV and CDR2 YYDKDF (reference sequence). CDR3 in amino acids: CATSRARGLTSNQPQHF. The CDR3 DNA follows: TGTGCCACCAGCAGAGCCAGGGGTTTAACTAGCAATCAGCCCCAGCATTTT.

The rearrangement joins TRBV9 to TRBJ2-7, with 8 bases identical to TRBD2. Germline V lookup: CDR1 SGDLS, CDR2 YYNGEE. V was clipped by 3 bases and J by 5 bases; unmatched bases: 13. The CDR3 loop spans 16 amino acids. CDR3 residues: CASSGLSGNGNDEQYF. CDR3 nucleotide sequence: TGTGCCAGCAGCGGGCTTAGCGGGAATGGTAATGACGAGCAGTACTTC.

The chain joins TRBV3-1 (or the pseudogene TRBV3-2) to TRBJ1-2; TRBD1 agrees at 7 bases. Germline V gene lookup returns CDR1 LGHDT and CDR2 YNNKEL (reference sequence). V was pared by 4 bases and J by 8 bases, with 4 bases of the junction left unmatched. The CDR3 totals 12 residues. The CDR3 sequence is CASSRGTVGYTF. The CDR3 coding sequence is TGTGCCAGCAGCCGCGGGACAGTGGGCTACACCTTC.

The chain employs TRBV7-6 and TRBJ1-5, with a tentative D call TRBD1 (5 bases). Trimming pared 1 base from V and 4 bases from J, leaving 11 bases between. This CDR3 comprises 15 residues. Germline CDR1 is SGHVS and CDR2 is FNYEAQ. CDR3 in DNA: TGTGCCAGCAGCTTAGAACCAGGGCGGAATCAGCCCCAGCATTTT. Translation gives CASSLEPGRNQPQHF.

This chain connects TRBV27 to TRBJ1-1; the D is unclear. The CDR3 length is 14 residues. The germline CDR1 and CDR2 sequences are MNHEY and SMNVEV (reference sequence). Deletions cut 3 bases from V and 4 bases from J, with 12 bases between. The CDR3 nucleotides are TGTGCCAGCAGTTTTCGCACCTCGGGCACTGAAGCTTTCTTT. Its translation: CASSFRTSGTEAFF.

The V gene is TRBV6-1, the J gene TRBJ2-1; unclear D gene. Trimming left V 0 bases short and J 8 bases short, with 14 bases between. This CDR3 is built from 15 residues. Germline values: CDR1 MNHNS, CDR2 SASEGT. In DNA, the CDR3 is TGTGCCAGCAGTGAAGCAGTTCTAGTAATAGATGAGCAGTTCTTC. Translating gives CASSEAVLVIDEQFF.

This chain connects TRBV5-5 to TRBJ2-4; possibly TRBD2 for D (6 bases). Germline V gives CDR1 SGHKS, CDR2 YYEKEE (reference sequence). The CDR3 covers 16 residues. Trimming cost V 4 bases and J 13 bases, with 27 bases left between them. The CDR3 protein is CASSLGYSPDNRGQYF. The CDR3 region has the DNA TGTGCCAGCAGCCTTGGCTATAGTCCAGATAATCGGGGGCAGTACTTC. Using reference TRBV5-5 and TRBJ2-4 for the parts outside the CDR3, the full variable domain is DAGVTQSPTHLIKTRGQQVTLRCSPISGHKSVSWYQQVLGQGPQFIFQYYEKEERGRGNFPDRFSARQFPNYSSELNVNALLLGDSALYLCASSLGYSPDNRGQYFGAGTRLSVL.

The CDR3 bases are TGTGCCAGCAGCACCCGACTAGAAAGCGACAATGAGCAGTTCTTC. Amino acids: CASSTRLESDNEQFF. The V and J genes are TRBV7-8 and TRBJ2-1; D may be TRBD2 (6 bases). Germline V gives CDR1 SGHVS, CDR2 FQNEAQ. The germline V and J ends were trimmed by 5 bases and 5 bases, with 16 bases remaining between them. This CDR3 contains 15 residues. The full variable domain, in which reference TRBV7-8 and TRBJ2-1 provide the parts outside the CDR3, is GAGVSQSPRYKVAKRGQDVALRCDPISGHVSLFWYQQALGQGPEFLTYFQNEAQLDKSGLPSDRFFAERPEGSVSTLKIQRTQQEDSAVYLCASSTRLESDNEQFFGPGTRLTVL.

This chain joins TRBV10-2 and TRBJ1-5, with 8 bases that match TRBD1. Losses at the gene ends were 6 bases for V and 7 bases for J; bases not matched to a gene: 5. The CDR3 has 13 amino acids. CDR1 and CDR2 (germline): WSHSY, SAAADI. The CDR3 region is CASSYGQGQPQHF. In DNA form, the CDR3 reads TGCGCCAGCAGCTACGGACAGGGCCAGCCCCAGCATTTT.